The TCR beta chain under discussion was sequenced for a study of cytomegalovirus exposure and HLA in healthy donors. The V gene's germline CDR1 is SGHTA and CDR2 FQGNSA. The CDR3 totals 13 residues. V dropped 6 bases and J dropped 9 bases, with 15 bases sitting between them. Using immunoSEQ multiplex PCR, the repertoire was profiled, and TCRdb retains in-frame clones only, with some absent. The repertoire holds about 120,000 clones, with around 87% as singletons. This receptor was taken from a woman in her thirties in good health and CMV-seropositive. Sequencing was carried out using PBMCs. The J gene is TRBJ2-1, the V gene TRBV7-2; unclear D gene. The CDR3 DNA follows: TGTGCCAGCAGTTCCCTGGGCCATGGTGAGCAGTTCTTC. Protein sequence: CASSSLGHGEQFF. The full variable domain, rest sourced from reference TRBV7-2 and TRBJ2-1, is GAGVSQSPSNKVTEKGKDVELRCDPISGHTALYWYRQSLGQGLEFLIYFQGNSAPDKSGLPSDRFSAERTGGSVSTLTIQRTQQEDSAVYLCASSSLGHGEQFFGPGTRLTVL.